The clone carrying this T cell receptor (beta chain) has just a few counts. The antigen is not known. CDR3 length: 15 amino acids. CDR1 is SEHNR and CDR2 is FQNEAQ in the germline V gene (reference sequence). Trimming removed 2 bases at V and 4 bases at J, with 14 bases between. TCR beta cDNA libraries included unique molecular identifiers. Hundreds of thousands of cDNA molecules were obtained from about 1 to 10 million T cells. Using its own MiXCR run on the PCR reads, TCRdb lists one record per CDR3 protein. The table shows about 770,000 distinct CDR3 sequences, with 35% to 55% occurring only once. The sample originates from a study of post-analysis software for immune sequencing data. Study information: Relapsing-remitting, secondary progressive and progressive-relapsing forms made up the multiple sclerosis disease courses. General observations from the study: Five TRBV segments were significantly more frequent in patients than in controls. TRBV5-6, TRBV5-1 and TRBV20-1 were among these segments. Comparison with controls showed significantly lower normalized Chao1 diversity in multiple sclerosis patients. Samples from a shared batch, those prepared together, strongly co-clustered by F measure.

Sequences were obtained from blood. The chain links TRBV7-9 to TRBJ2-5; no clear D. The clonotype was recovered from a girl aged 5 to 17 with multiple sclerosis. CDR3 DNA: TGTGCCAGCAGCTTAACAATGGGGTTCGGAGAGACCCAGTACTTC. It codes for CASSLTMGFGETQYF.